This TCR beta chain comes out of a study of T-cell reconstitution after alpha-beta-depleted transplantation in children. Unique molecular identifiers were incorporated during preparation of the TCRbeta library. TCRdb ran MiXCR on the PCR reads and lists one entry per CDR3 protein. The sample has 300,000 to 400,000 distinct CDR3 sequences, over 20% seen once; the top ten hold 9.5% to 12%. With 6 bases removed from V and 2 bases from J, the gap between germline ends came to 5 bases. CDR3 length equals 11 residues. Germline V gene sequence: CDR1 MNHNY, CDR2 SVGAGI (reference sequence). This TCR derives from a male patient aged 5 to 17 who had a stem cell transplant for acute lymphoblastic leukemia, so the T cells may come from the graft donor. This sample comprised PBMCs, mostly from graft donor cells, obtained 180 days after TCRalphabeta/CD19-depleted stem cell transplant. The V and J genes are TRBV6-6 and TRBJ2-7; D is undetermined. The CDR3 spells CASRYAYEQYF. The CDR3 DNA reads TGTGCCAGCAGGTACGCCTACGAGCAGTACTTC.